What follows is one TCR beta chain and its context. Its target antigen remains unknown. It has no much larger one-base neighbor in the sample; base qualities were not kept. The CDR3 has 15 amino acids, counting the end cysteine and phenylalanine. Only the CDR3 DNA stays, 45 bases, in frame from base 1. V is reduced by 0 bases and J by 4 bases, leaving a spacing of 12 bases between them. The germline V gene encodes CDR1 SGHAT and CDR2 FQNNGV. Each collaborating institution followed its own protocols to collect whole blood in K2EDTA tubes. For TCRbeta analysis, collaborator samples were shipped as frozen whole blood, as isolated PBMCs, or as DNA extracted from either sample type. This specimen comes from a study of blood T cell repertoires in COVID-19 (dated by TCRdb to the early 2020s). For context, the study as a whole: Samples from collaborators originated in the United States, Italy and Spain and spanned both the acute and convalescent phases of COVID-19. The material from the prospective study consisted of cDNA or gDNA derived from T cells, B-cell-depleted T cells, or PBMCs. Where available, HLA class I and class II types were obtained from metadata supplied by the sample provider rather than from assay-based typing. Subjects who had been exposed to COVID-19, were actively infected with it, or had recovered from it provided the deeply sampled blood TCRbeta repertoires that made up the dataset. The samples were drawn from two sources: the first 160 participants of the ongoing ImmuneRACE study, and 1,000 to 1,500 subjects contributed by 6 global collaborators. Sample metadata almost always included a de-identified subject ID, COVID-19 status, age in years and sex. The repertoires were made available in a free public database intended to serve as a resource for research on the immune response to SARS-CoV-2. What the authors observed across the whole study: The amount of clinical and demographic metadata varied by source and participant and was provided uncurated.

The immunoSEQ Assay, a bias-controlled multiplex PCR, was used to amplify TCRbeta CDR3 regions from genomic DNA. Regarding the original processing steps: Nucleated cell counts per sample were estimated from amplification of reference gene primers within the assay. To quantify the absolute abundance of each unique TCRbeta CDR3 rearrangement, sequence reads were collapsed and filtered. For each sample, productive Simpson clonality was calculated as the square root of Simpson's diversity index over productive rearrangements. In its TCRdb copy, this immuneACCESS table keeps in-frame sequences only and misses some clones. Where compared with another copy, unresolved V genes explain less than half of these, and the others have no known cause. V and J calls and clone size are as listed in that table; D and trimming were resolved from the DNA. The sample records around 180,000 clones, about 88% of which are singletons. Around a quarter of the sample belongs to the ten largest clones.

The sequence joins TRBV11-2 to TRBJ1-1; confidence is insufficient to name the D gene. The sample consisted of peripheral blood. This receptor was obtained from a man between 60 and 70 years old with acute or convalescent COVID-19. The DNA sequence is given as TGTGCCAGCAGCTTAGATCTATGGAGGGTCACTGAAGCTTTCTTT. Protein translation: CASSLDLWRVTEAFF.